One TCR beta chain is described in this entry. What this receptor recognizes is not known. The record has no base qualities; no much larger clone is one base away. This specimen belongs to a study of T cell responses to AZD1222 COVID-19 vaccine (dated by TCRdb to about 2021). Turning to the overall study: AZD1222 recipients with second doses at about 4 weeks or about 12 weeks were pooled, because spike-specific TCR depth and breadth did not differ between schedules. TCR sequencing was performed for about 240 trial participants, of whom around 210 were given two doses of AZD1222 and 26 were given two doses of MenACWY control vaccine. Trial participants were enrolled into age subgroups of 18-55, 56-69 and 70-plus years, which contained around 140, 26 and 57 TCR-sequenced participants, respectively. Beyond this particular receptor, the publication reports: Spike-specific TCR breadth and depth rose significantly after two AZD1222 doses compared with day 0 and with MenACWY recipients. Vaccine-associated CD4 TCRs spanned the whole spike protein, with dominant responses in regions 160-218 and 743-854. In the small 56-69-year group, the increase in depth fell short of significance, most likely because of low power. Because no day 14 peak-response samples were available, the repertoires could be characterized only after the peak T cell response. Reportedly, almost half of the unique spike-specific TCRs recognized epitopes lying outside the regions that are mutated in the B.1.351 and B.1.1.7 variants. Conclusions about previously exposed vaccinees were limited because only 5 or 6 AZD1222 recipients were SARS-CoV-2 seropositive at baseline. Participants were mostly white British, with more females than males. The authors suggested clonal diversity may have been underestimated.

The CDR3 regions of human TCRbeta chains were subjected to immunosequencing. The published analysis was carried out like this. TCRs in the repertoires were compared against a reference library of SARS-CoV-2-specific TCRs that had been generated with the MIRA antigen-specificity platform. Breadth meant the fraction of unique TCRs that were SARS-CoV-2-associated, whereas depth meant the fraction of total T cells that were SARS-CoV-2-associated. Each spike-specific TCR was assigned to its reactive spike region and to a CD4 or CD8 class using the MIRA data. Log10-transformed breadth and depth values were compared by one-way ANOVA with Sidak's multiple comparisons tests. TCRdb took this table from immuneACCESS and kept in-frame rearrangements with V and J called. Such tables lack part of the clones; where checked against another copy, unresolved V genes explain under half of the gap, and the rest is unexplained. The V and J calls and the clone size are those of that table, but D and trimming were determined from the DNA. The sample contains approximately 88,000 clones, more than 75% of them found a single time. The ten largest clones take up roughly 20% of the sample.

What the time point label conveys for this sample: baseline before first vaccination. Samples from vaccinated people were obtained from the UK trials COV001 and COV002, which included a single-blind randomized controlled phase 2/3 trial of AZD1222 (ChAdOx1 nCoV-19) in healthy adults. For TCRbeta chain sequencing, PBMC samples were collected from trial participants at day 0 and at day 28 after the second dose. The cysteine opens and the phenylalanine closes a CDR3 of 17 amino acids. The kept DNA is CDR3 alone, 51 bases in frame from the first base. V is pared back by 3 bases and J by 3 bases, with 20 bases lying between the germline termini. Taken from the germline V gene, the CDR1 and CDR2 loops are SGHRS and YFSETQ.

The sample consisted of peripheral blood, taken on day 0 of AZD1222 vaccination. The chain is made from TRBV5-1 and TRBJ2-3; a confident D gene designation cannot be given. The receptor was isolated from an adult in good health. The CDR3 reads CASSSTPSRVTTDTQYF. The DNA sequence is TGCGCCAGCAGCTCGACTCCCTCCCGGGTTACTACAGATACGCAGTATTTT.